Following are 9 T cell receptor beta chains from one sample sequenced in a study of vaccination effects on CD4 cells after COVID-19. This table comes from immunoSEQ multiplex PCR, and its TCRdb copy is limited to in-frame clones, with some not included. The repertoire holds approximately 47,000 clones, less than 85% seen once, with around 6.7% in the top ten. These receptors are not linked to any known antigen. Culture proceeded for approximately 9 days, and CD4+ T cells were then isolated. All study participants received two doses of BNT162b2 or mRNA-1273 vaccine. The source material was CD4+ T cells from PBMCs cultured without peptide, sampled after COVID-19 vaccination. These receptor sequences come from a human donor who received a COVID-19 vaccine.

V and J are TRBV19 and TRBJ2-3, with 13 nucleotides matching TRBD2. The CDR3 contains 16 residues. Trimming took 3 bases from V and 3 from J; bases not matched to a gene: 3. CDR1 is LNHDA, CDR2 SQIVND, per germline (reference sequence). CDR3 loop: CASSIWTSGSTDTQYF. CDR3 sequence (DNA): TGTGCCAGTAGTATTTGGACTAGCGGGAGTACAGATACGCAGTATTTT.

This clone occurred once. The chain joins TRBV18 to TRBJ2-7; D is ambiguous. CDR1 and CDR2 from the germline V gene are KGHSH and LQKENI. Trimming shortened V by 5 bases and J by 2 bases, and 7 bases separated the two germline ends. There are 12 residues in the CDR3. In DNA form, the CDR3 reads TGTGCCAGCTCATCGTACACCTACGAGCAGTACTTC. This codes for CASSSYTYEQYF.

This clone was seen a handful of times. The genes are TRBV27 and TRBJ1-2, with unresolved D. Trimming shortened V by 5 bases and J by 2 bases, and 12 bases separated the two germline ends. This CDR3 contains 14 residues. Germline CDR1 reads MNHEY; CDR2 reads SMNVEV (reference sequence). For the CDR3, the DNA is TGTGCCAGCAGTCCCAACCTGGGGAACTATGGCTACACCTTC. This translates into CASSPNLGNYGYTF.

The chain employs TRBV5-5 and TRBJ2-1, with 8 bases aligning to TRBD2. J gave up 15 bases and V 2 bases, and 19 bases lay outside the gene matches. CDR3 size: 16 residues. From germline, CDR1 is SGHKS and CDR2 YYEKEE (reference sequence). The CDR3 DNA follows: TGTGCCAGCAGCTTAACAGGCGACCAGGGACTAGGCAATTTGTTCTTC. Translation: CASSLTGDQGLGNLFF.

This clone was seen a handful of times. J is TRBJ1-1 and V is TRBV5-5, with 10 bases fitting TRBD1. CDR1 is SGHKS and CDR2 is YYEKEE in the germline V gene (reference sequence). The CDR3 spans 13 residues. Trimming took 2 bases from V and 7 from J; bases not matched to a gene: 2. CDR3 DNA: TGTGCCAGCAGCTTTGACAGGGGGCGTGAAGCTTTCTTT. Its protein product is CASSFDRGREAFF.

There are a few counts of this clone. The V and J genes are TRBV19 and TRBJ1-2; D not resolved. The CDR3 has 15 amino acids. In germline, CDR1 is LNHDA, CDR2 SQIVND (reference sequence). Trimming took off 7 bases at V and 0 bases at J, with 15 bases between the two ends. This chain's CDR3 is CASILSAGANYGYTF. The CDR3 bases are TGTGCCAGTATCCTATCTGCAGGAGCTAACTATGGCTACACCTTC.

The chain recombines TRBV3-1 (or the pseudogene TRBV3-2) with TRBJ2-7; 10 nucleotides line up with TRBD1. V was clipped by 5 bases and J by 3 bases; unmatched bases: 7. The CDR3 spans 15 residues. Germline V gene sequence: CDR1 LGHDT, CDR2 YNNKEL (reference sequence). CDR3 in amino acids: CASSSSGTGDYEQYF. The DNA of the CDR3 is TGTGCCAGCAGCTCTTCCGGGACAGGGGACTACGAGCAGTACTTC.

Here the CDR3 DNA reads TGTGCCAGCTCACCTGGACTGCCTGATACGCAGTATTTT. Its translation is CASSPGLPDTQYF. The gene calls are TRBV18 and TRBJ2-3; perhaps TRBD2 as D (5 bases). This CDR3 is 13 amino acids long. Trimming left V 3 bases short and J 6 bases short, with 10 bases between. Looked up from germline, CDR1 is KGHSH and CDR2 is LQKENI.

CDR3 region: CASSGGGYQETQYF. The CDR3 nucleotides read TGTGCCAGCAGCGGGGGGGGGTACCAAGAGACCCAGTACTTC. V usage is TRBV9 and J usage is TRBJ2-5, with 7 bases aligning to TRBD2. V gave up 3 bases and J gave up 0 bases; unmatched junction bases: 2. The V gene's germline CDR1 is SGDLS and CDR2 YYNGEE. CDR3 length: 14 amino acids. The full variable domain, completed using reference TRBV9 and TRBJ2-5, is DSGVTQTPKHLITATGQRVTLRCSPRSGDLSVYWYQQSLDQGLQFLIQYYNGEERAKGNILERFSAQQFPDLHSELNLSSLELGDSALYFCASSGGGYQETQYFGPGTRLLVL.